One T cell receptor (beta chain) is described in this entry. The protocol was immunoSEQ multiplex PCR, while the TCRdb copy is restricted to in-frame clones and leaves out a portion. The sample lists about 64,000 clones, about four fifths seen once, with around 1.3% in the top ten. These data come from a study of OX40 agonist ivuxolimab in advanced cancers. This specimen was CD4+ or CD8+ T cells sorted from blood, taken in a trial of the OX40 agonist ivuxolimab. This TCR derives from an adult with an advanced solid tumor such as melanoma, head and neck, liver or kidney cancer.

The CDR3 bases are TGTGCCAGCAGCCTAGGACCGAATTCCTACGAGCAGTACTTC. Translated, it gives CASSLGPNSYEQYF. The rearrangement links TRBV7-2 to TRBJ2-7; no definite D call. Germline lookup yields CDR1 SGHTA and CDR2 FQGNSA. The CDR3 runs 14 residues. V was pared by 5 bases and J by 1 base, with 12 bases between. Using reference TRBV7-2 and TRBJ2-7 for the parts outside the CDR3, the full variable domain is GAGVSQSPSNKVTEKGKDVELRCDPISGHTALYWYRQSLGQGLEFLIYFQGNSAPDKSGLPSDRFSAERTGGSVSTLTIQRTQQEDSAVYLCASSLGPNSYEQYFGPGTRLTVT.